This entry lists 20 T cell receptor beta chains sequenced from one sample in a study of monozygotic twins with inflammatory bowel disease. TCRdb reprocessed the 5' RACE reads and stores each CDR3 protein as one record, lacking DNA. Found here are some 170,000 distinct CDR3 sequences; the top ten clones hold roughly 7%. The sample consisted of blood. All receptors come from a human donor with ulcerative colitis or Crohn's disease, or a healthy co-twin of an affected twin (not recorded which).

The V and J genes are TRBV5-6 and TRBJ2-7; TCRdb's D call, TRBD2, is unchecked because there is no DNA. This CDR3 region has 14 residues. Looked up from germline, CDR1 is SGHDT and CDR2 is YYEEEE. CDR3 in amino acids: CASSYSYAGYEQYF.

V and J are TRBV4-2 and TRBJ2-1; TCRdb calls TRBD1, which cannot be checked without DNA. The germline V gene has CDR1 LGHNA and CDR2 YNFKEQ. This CDR3 spans 16 amino acids. The CDR3 is CASSRTGGSSYNEQFF.

The rearrangement joins TRBV20-1 to TRBJ1-2; the D call of TRBD1 rests on TCRdb alone, since no DNA is present to check it. The CDR3 covers 13 residues. CDR1 DFQATT and CDR2 SNEGSKA come from the germline V gene (reference sequence). CDR3 protein: CSAREGTVGGYTF.

The CDR3 loop reads CASSLYTGAAQPQHF. V gene TRBV7-6 combines with J gene TRBJ1-5; without DNA, the TCRdb call of TRBD1 cannot be checked. Germline-derived CDR1 and CDR2 are SGHVS and FNYEAQ. There are 15 residues in the CDR3.

V is TRBV2 and J is TRBJ2-3; TCRdb proposes TRBD2, but this gene call is untestable without DNA. This CDR3 comprises 14 residues. Per the germline V gene, CDR1 is SNHLY and CDR2 is FYNNEI. CDR3 amino acids: CASSEGEGPDTQYF. Full variable domain (outside the CDR3, taken from reference TRBV2 and TRBJ2-3): EPEVTQTPSHQVTQMGQEVILRCVPISNHLYFYWYRQILGQKVEFLVSFYNNEISEKSEIFDDQFSVERPDGSNFTLKIRSTKLEDSAMYFCASSEGEGPDTQYFGPGTRLTVL.

The CDR3 protein is CASSWRSGGGLDTQYF. The V gene is TRBV6-1, the J gene TRBJ2-3; checking the TCRdb D call of TRBD2 is not possible without DNA. CDR3 length: 16 amino acids. Germline V gives CDR1 MNHNS, CDR2 SASEGT.

V and J are TRBV12-3 or TRBV12-4 and TRBJ2-1; absent DNA, TCRdb's TRBD2 call cannot be checked. The CDR3 runs to 14 residues. CDR3 protein: CASSFSGSWNEQFF.

The V gene is TRBV5-5, the J gene TRBJ1-5; there is no DNA to check the TCRdb D call of TRBD1. The CDR3 loop spans 17 amino acids. The germline V gene encodes CDR1 SGHKS and CDR2 YYEKEE (reference sequence). This CDR3 reads CASSLNPRTRGNQPQHF.

The V gene is TRBV30, the J gene TRBJ2-1; TCRdb names TRBD2, which stays unverified in the absence of DNA. Germline CDR1 reads GTSNPN; CDR2 reads SVGIG (reference sequence). The CDR3 totals 16 residues. CDR3 sequence reads: CAWSNPGGASYNEQFF.

The J gene is TRBJ2-2, the V gene TRBV5-1; the TCRdb call, TRBD1, lacks DNA for checking. This CDR3 spans 13 amino acids. Germline V lookup: CDR1 SGHRS, CDR2 YFSETQ. CDR3 region: CASSLRDTGELFF.

The rearrangement uses TRBV5-5 and TRBJ2-2; no DNA is available, so the TRBD1 call from TCRdb remains unchecked. The germline CDR1 and CDR2 sequences are SGHKS and YYEKEE (reference sequence). The CDR3 runs 15 residues. CDR3 protein: CASRWDAGDTGELFF.

The V call is TRBV15, the J call TRBJ1-2; TCRdb selects TRBD1, and the lack of DNA leaves this call unchecked. Germline V gives CDR1 LNHNV, CDR2 YYDKDF (reference sequence). This CDR3 is 15 amino acids long. The CDR3 reads CATRAGTGGIQGYTF.

The V and J genes are TRBV3-1 and TRBJ2-1; TCRdb calls TRBD1, which cannot be checked without DNA. Germline CDR1 reads LGHDT; CDR2 reads YNNKEL (reference sequence). The CDR3 covers 16 residues. This CDR3 reads CASSQAGRGTHNEQFF.

This sequence joins TRBV7-2 and TRBJ2-7. Germline CDR1 and CDR2: SGHTA and FQGNSA. The CDR3 runs to 15 residues. CDR3 protein: CASNFAAGDSYEQYF.

This chain joins TRBV7-2 and TRBJ2-7; the D gene TCRdb calls, TRBD2, cannot be checked with no DNA. Germline V CDR1 and CDR2: SGHTA, FQGNSA. This CDR3 spans 15 amino acids. The CDR3 sequence is CASSLAGGRDYEQYF. Variable domain in full (rest from reference TRBV7-2 and TRBJ2-7): GAGVSQSPSNKVTEKGKDVELRCDPISGHTALYWYRQSLGQGLEFLIYFQGNSAPDKSGLPSDRFSAERTGGSVSTLTIQRTQQEDSAVYLCASSLAGGRDYEQYFGPGTRLTVT.

The J gene is TRBJ2-2, the V gene TRBV4-1; the TRBD2 assignment by TCRdb is unverifiable without DNA. The CDR3 sequence is 14 residues long. Per germline, CDR1 MGHRA and CDR2 YSYEKL. Here the CDR3 reads CASSQDTLPLELFF.

The V call is TRBV4-3, the J call TRBJ1-5; no DNA is available, so the TRBD1 call from TCRdb remains unchecked. Germline values: CDR1 LGHNA, CDR2 YSLEER. The CDR3 contains 15 residues. This CDR3 is CASSQGQAQGQPQHF.

The chain links TRBV29-1 to TRBJ2-3; TCRdb's D gene call, TRBD1, goes unchecked for lack of DNA. The germline V gene has CDR1 SQVTM and CDR2 ANQGSEA. The CDR3 runs 13 residues. Here the CDR3 reads CSVDVRGTDTQYF.

The chain combines TRBV20-1 with TRBJ1-1. The CDR3 has 12 residues. Germline V CDR1 and CDR2: DFQATT, SNEGSKA (reference sequence). The CDR3 sequence: CSASFQNTEAFF.

V and J are TRBV18 and TRBJ2-1. This CDR3 comprises 17 residues. The germline V gene has CDR1 KGHSH and CDR2 LQKENI. This CDR3 reads CASSSPAHNGDFNEQFF. Combining the CDR3 with reference TRBV18 and TRBJ2-1 gives the whole variable domain NAGVMQNPRHLVRRRGQEARLRCSPMKGHSHVYWYRQLPEEGLKFMVYLQKENIIDESGMPKERFSAEFPKEGPSILRIQQVVRGDSAAYFCASSSPAHNGDFNEQFFGPGTRLTVL.